Listed here are 2 T cell receptor beta chains from one sample, sequenced in a study of metastatic and nonmetastatic thyroid tumors. With MiXCR, TCRdb reprocessed the PCR reads. The sample contains over 13,000 clones, less than 25% of which appear only once. Thyroid surgery was performed in patients who had received no treatment beforehand. Sequencing was carried out using blood. The receptors come from a female donor with papillary thyroid cancer or a benign thyroid nodule (not recorded which). Some clones in this sample may be carry-over from other donors' samples.

The J gene is TRBJ2-7, the V gene TRBV10-3; no firm D call. The CDR3 runs 14 residues. In germline, CDR1 is ENHRY, CDR2 SYGVKD. Between the trimmed V and J ends, which lost 0 bases and 1 base, there was a span of 7 bases. The CDR3 coding sequence is TGTGCCATCAGTGAGTCATTTGCGTCCTACGAGCAGTACTTC. It is translated as CAISESFASYEQYF.

This clone is termed medium-sized (0.01 to 0.1%). The chain combines TRBV6-1 with TRBJ1-5; D is ambiguous. V shed 1 base and J shed 4 bases, with 5 bases lying between them. CDR3 size: 13 residues. Per germline, CDR1 MNHNS and CDR2 SASEGT. CDR3 sequence (DNA): TGTGCCAGCAGTGAAGACCTTAATCAGCCCCAGCATTTT. Translating gives CASSEDLNQPQHF.